This T cell receptor beta chain was identified during a study of T cell responses to AZD1222 COVID-19 vaccine. Whole-study results and caveats: Females made up more of the donors, who were largely white British, and clonal diversity may have come out too low.

About this clone itself: The antigen remains unidentified.

Using immunoSEQ multiplex PCR, the repertoire was profiled, and TCRdb retains in-frame clones only, with some absent. The sample yields 110,000 to 150,000 clones, approximately 91% seen once. The junction had 5 bases not matched to a gene; V was cut back by 0 bases and J by 0 bases. The CDR3 covers 18 residues. Looked up from germline, CDR1 is SGDLS and CDR2 is YYNGEE. The chain is built from TRBV9 and TRBJ2-2; TRBD2 matches 10 bases. The receptor's source is an adult who received the AZD1222 COVID-19 vaccine. The sequencing here drew on peripheral blood, taken 28 days after the second AZD1222 dose. CDR3 loop: CASSVAGTSDANTGELFF. CDR3 nucleotides: TGTGCCAGCAGCGTAGCGGGGACTAGCGATGCGAACACCGGGGAGCTGTTTTTT.